This TCR beta chain was observed in a study of OX40 agonist ivuxolimab in advanced cancers. The overall study: Three patients responded partially, comprising one with hepatocellular carcinoma and two with cutaneous melanoma.

V was pared by 0 bases and J by 5 bases, with 8 bases of the junction left unmatched. The CDR3 runs 16 residues. The germline gives CDR1 SGHKS, CDR2 YYEKEE (reference sequence). Only in-frame clones appear in the TCRdb table, and some are missing; sequencing was by immunoSEQ multiplex PCR. The sample consists of some 97,000 clones, roughly nine tenths of them appearing once. The V call is TRBV5-5, the J call TRBJ2-1; TRBD1 agrees at 7 bases. Sequenced here: CD4+ or CD8+ T cells sorted from blood, sampled in a trial of the OX40 agonist ivuxolimab. The receptor was derived from an adult with an advanced solid tumor such as melanoma, head and neck, liver or kidney cancer. In nucleotides, the CDR3 is TGTGCCAGCAGCTTGGCGGTGACAGGGCCTCACAATGAGCAGTTCTTC. Its translation: CASSLAVTGPHNEQFF.